These T cell receptor beta chains were read from a single sample in a study of CD8+CD57+ T cells in acquired aplastic anemia. TCRdb independently ran MiXCR on the reads; one entry per CDR3 protein. The sample lists 200,000 to 300,000 distinct CDR3 sequences; roughly 82% were seen once. Material: sorted CD4+, CD8+, or CD8+CD57+ T cells (not recorded which) from PBMCs. Every receptor here comes from a human donor with aplastic anemia. Both conserved end residues are part of each CDR3. D genes are given only for firm matches. Not every row has a clone size; where given, it reads once, few, many or a size class.

CDR3aa,CDR3nt,abundance,j_gene,d_gene,v_gene
CASGEARNETQYF,TGTGCCAGCGGAGAAGCGAGGAACGAGACCCAGTACTTC,-,TRBJ2-5,-,TRBV11-3
CASSQGADNGYVEQFF,TGTGCCAGCAGCCAAGGGGCAGATAACGGTTATGTTGAGCAGTTCTTC,once,TRBJ2-1,-,TRBV9
CASSLLTSGGPYNEQFF,TGTGCCAGCAGTTTATTGACTAGCGGGGGCCCCTACAATGAGCAGTTCTTC,few,TRBJ2-1,TRBD2,TRBV27
CASSDPSAGELFF,TGTGCCAGCAGTGACCCTTCGGCCGGGGAGCTGTTTTTT,-,TRBJ2-2,-,TRBV2
CASSGCGGEGTQYF,TGTGCCAGCAGCGGATGCGGGGGGGAAGGTACGCAGTACTTC,-,TRBJ2-5,TRBD2,TRBV9
CASSDGGRHEETQYF,TGTGCCAGCAGTGATGGGGGGAGGCATGAAGAGACCCAGTACTTC,once,TRBJ2-5,-,TRBV2
CATSRASDQDAQYF,TGTGCCACCAGCAGAGCGTCGGACCAAGATGCCCAGTACTTC,-,TRBJ2-5,-,TRBV15
CASGEGGSADYDF,TGTGCCAGCGGGGAGGGAGGCAGCGCCGACTATGACTTT,-,TRBJ2-3,TRBD2,TRBV7-2
CASSLDRAYEQYFLFF,TGTGCCAGCAGCTTAGACCGAGCCTACGAGCAGTACTTCCTGTTTTTT,-,TRBJ2-2,-,TRBV7-3
CASGDGVADTQHF,TGTGCCAGCGGGGACGGGGTAGCAGATACACAGCATTTT,-,TRBJ1-5,-,TRBV7-3
CASSHTEENTRELFF,TGTGCCAGCAGCCACACGGAAGAGAACACCAGGGAGCTGTTTTTT,-,TRBJ2-2,-,TRBV9
CASTHREGAYGYTF,TGTGCCAGCACCCACCGTGAGGGGGCCTATGGCTACACCTTC,-,TRBJ1-2,TRBD1,TRBV9
CASSDGGVDGQYVQLF,TGTGCCAGCAGTGACGGCGGGGTAGACGGGCAGTATGTCCAGTTGTTC,-,TRBJ2-1,-,TRBV2
CATSRGSDHKTQFF,TGTGCCACCAGTAGGGGCAGCGATCACAAGACGCAGTTCTTC,-,TRBJ2-1,-,TRBV15
CASSLVPGALFFDF,TGTGCCAGCAGCTTAGTTCCCGGGGCGCTGTTTTTTGACTTC,few,TRBJ2-7,-,TRBV7-9
CSVERGAETQYF,TGCAGCGTTGAAAGAGGGGCCGAGACCCAGTACTTC,-,TRBJ2-5,-,TRBV29-1
CAISELGGIAEAFF,TGTGCCATCAGTGAACTGGGAGGTATCGCTGAAGCTTTCTTT,-,TRBJ1-1,-,TRBV10-3
CASSFYPDGSGDTQYF,TGTGCCAGCAGCTTTTATCCAGACGGGAGCGGAGATACGCAGTATTTT,-,TRBJ2-3,-,TRBV7-8
CASSKVAGGTADTQYF,TGTGCCAGCAGCAAAGTCGCAGGGGGCACCGCAGATACGCAGTATTTT,-,TRBJ2-3,TRBD1,TRBV30
CASSQLAGGVYNEQYF,TGTGCCAGCAGCCAACTAGCGGGGGGTGTCTACAACGAGCAGTACTTC,-,TRBJ2-7,TRBD2,TRBV7-6
CASSYGGSHEQYF,TGTGCCAGCAGCTATGGGGGAAGCCACGAGCAGTACTTC,-,TRBJ2-7,-,TRBV7-8
CASSEDSFNSPLHF,TGTGCCAGCAGCGAGGACAGCTTTAATTCACCCCTCCACTTT,-,TRBJ1-6,-,TRBV9
CASSDGTRGVYTF,TGTGCCAGCAGCGACGGGACTAGAGGAGTATACACCTTC,-,TRBJ1-2,-,TRBV9
CSARRLTGSGNTGELFF,TGCAGTGCTAGACGCCTGACGGGAAGCGGGAACACCGGGGAGCTGTTTTTT,many,TRBJ2-2,-,TRBV20-1
CASSLAGGADTQPQHF,TGTGCCAGCAGCTTAGCGGGAGGGGCCGATACGCAGCCCCAGCATTTT,-,TRBJ1-5,-,TRBV7-8
CSVLPGGNEQYF,TGCAGCGTTCTACCGGGCGGTAACGAGCAGTACTTC,once,TRBJ2-7,-,TRBV29-1
CASSQGPIAKARNF,TGTGCCAGCAGCCAAGGGCCTATAGCGAAGGCGCGGAATTTT,-,TRBJ2-3,-,TRBV14
CAISEELSGSGEQFF,TGTGCCATCAGTGAGGAATTGAGCGGGAGTGGCGAGCAGTTCTTC,-,TRBJ2-1,TRBD2,TRBV10-3
CAWASGSQDTQYF,TGTGCCTGGGCTAGCGGGAGTCAAGATACGCAGTATTTT,-,TRBJ2-3,TRBD2,TRBV30
CASNGQGHSTDTQYF,TGTGCCAGTAATGGACAGGGTCATAGCACGGATACGCAGTATTTT,-,TRBJ2-3,TRBD1,TRBV19
CASSYRRRGGCDF,TGTGCCAGCAGCTATCGAAGAAGAGGGGGGTGCGACTTC,-,TRBJ1-2,-,TRBV7-9
CATSLGGTRNTEAFF,TGCGCCACCAGCTTGGGCGGGACGCGGAACACTGAAGCTTTCTTT,-,TRBJ1-1,-,TRBV11-1
CASSCTNGQGGNTEAFF,TGTGCCAGCAGCTGTACTAACGGACAGGGAGGAAACACTGAAGCTTTCTTT,-,TRBJ1-1,TRBD1,TRBV5-4
CASSLRAYEQYFGGYTF,-,-,TRBJ1-2,-,TRBV7-9
CASSGDGGGGYTYF,TGTGCCAGCAGCGGGGATGGGGGAGGTGGCTACACCTATTTT,many,TRBJ2-3,-,TRBV9
CASSLVRREETQYF,TGTGCCAGCAGCTTGGTGAGGAGGGAAGAGACCCAGTACTTC,-,TRBJ2-5,-,TRBV5-6
CASSLGQGTTEYFYTF,TGTGCCAGCAGCTTGGGACAGGGGACCACTGAATATTTCTACACCTTC,-,TRBJ1-2,TRBD1,TRBV7-3
CASSSSQGGDYGYF,TGTGCCAGCAGCTCCTCACAGGGCGGAGACTATGGCTACTTC,-,TRBJ2-7,-,TRBV7-2
CASSPGQGKNYEQYF,TGTGCCAGCAGCCCCGGACAGGGTAAGAACTACGAGCAGTACTTC,-,TRBJ2-7,TRBD1,TRBV6-2/TRBV6-3
CASSFGSGAGVQYYTF,TGTGCCAGCAGCTTTGGATCGGGGGCCGGGGTACAGTACTACACCTTC,-,TRBJ1-2,-,TRBV7-9
CASSGLAGGPEEQFF,TGTGCCAGCAGTGGACTAGCGGGAGGGCCGGAAGAGCAGTTCTTC,-,TRBJ2-1,TRBD2,TRBV2
CAIGPQGSYEQYF,TGTGCCATCGGGCCACAGGGTTCCTACGAGCAGTACTTC,few,TRBJ2-7,-,TRBV10-3
CASSLALKFNYGLFF,TGTGCCAGCAGCTTAGCGCTGAAGTTTAACTATGGACTGTTTTTT,-,TRBJ1-4,-,TRBV7-8
CSARLPRQGSYEQYF,TGCAGTGCTCGGCTTCCTCGACAGGGCTCCTACGAGCAGTACTTC,-,TRBJ2-7,TRBD1,TRBV20-1
CATSEGYSNEPQHF,TGTGCCACCAGTGAAGGCTATAGCAATGAGCCCCAGCATTTC,-,TRBJ1-5,-,TRBV15
CASRTGGSSDTQYF,TGTGCCAGCAGGACAGGGGGCAGTTCAGATACGCAGTATTTT,-,TRBJ2-3,TRBD1,TRBV6-4